The 18 T cell receptor beta chains reported below all come from one sample, sequenced in a study of blood T cells in healthy people across ages (dated by TCRdb to about 2015). Library preparation used 5' RACE. Sequencing relied on an Illumina HiSeq 2500. The second PCR ran for roughly 7 to 11 cycles and used a J-beta primer mix along with a sample-barcoded 5' primer. TCRdb's own reprocessing of the public reads used fastp at Q25 and MiXCR and kept productive beta chains. Each CDR3 protein gets just one entry, which takes the most common genes and DNA from the rows behind it. The sample table shows around 970,000 distinct CDR3 sequences, and roughly 50% are seen once. The ten largest clones add up to 20% to 25% of the sample. The sample comprised blood. The receptors stem from a woman aged 60-70 years in good health.

The gene calls are TRBV7-2 and TRBJ2-3, with 9 bases that match TRBD2. V lost 1 base to trimming and J lost 5 bases; unmatched junction nucleotides: 10. The CDR3 has 17 residues. Germline-derived CDR1 and CDR2 are SGHTA and FQGNSA. For the CDR3, the DNA is TGTGCCAGCAGCTTAGGAGTAGTAGCGGGAGTTATAGATACGCAGTATTTT. Protein sequence: CASSLGVVAGVIDTQYF.

The rearrangement links TRBV9 to TRBJ2-7; D remains ambiguous. Germline V gene data show CDR1 as SGDLS and CDR2 as YYNGEE. V was clipped by 1 base and J by 6 bases, with 17 bases between them. The CDR3 is 15 amino acids. The CDR3 spells CASSVRDTRTGEQYF. In DNA, the CDR3 is TGTGCCAGCAGCGTAAGGGATACACGGACGGGCGAGCAGTACTTC.

This chain's CDR3 is CASSPSTGLAYEQYF. CDR3 DNA sequence: TGTGCCAGCTCACCTTCGACAGGGCTGGCCTACGAGCAGTACTTC. This rearrangement joins TRBV18 to TRBJ2-7, with TRBD1 matching over 7 bases. This CDR3 is 15 amino acids long. Per the germline V gene, CDR1 is KGHSH and CDR2 is LQKENI. Germline trimming cut 3 bases from V and 2 bases from J; bases unmatched to any gene: 7.

The chain employs TRBV9 and TRBJ1-6, with 7 bases matching TRBD1. Per germline, CDR1 SGDLS and CDR2 YYNGEE. Trimming at V came to 1 base and at J to 10 bases, leaving 8 bases not matched to a gene. CDR3 size: 15 residues. The CDR3 loop is CASSVSHRTGSPLHF. CDR3 nucleotide sequence: TGTGCCAGCAGCGTATCTCACAGGACAGGATCACCCCTCCACTTT.

The J gene is TRBJ2-1, the V gene TRBV7-2; 11 bases agree with TRBD2. The junction had 8 bases not matched to a gene; V was cut back by 6 bases and J by 4 bases. The CDR3 spans 16 residues. The germline gives CDR1 SGHTA, CDR2 FQGNSA. The CDR3 nucleotides read TGTGCCAGCAGTTTCCTAGCGGGAGGCACTTACAATGAGCAGTTCTTC. Translating gives CASSFLAGGTYNEQFF.

The CDR3 nucleotides read TGCAGTGCTAAACCCGACAGGCTTAATGAAAAACTGTTTTTT. Translated, it gives CSAKPDRLNEKLFF. V gene TRBV20-1 combines with J gene TRBJ1-4; the D gene is possibly TRBD1 (6 bases). Trimming left V 4 bases short and J 4 bases short, with 13 bases between. Germline loops: CDR1 DFQATT, CDR2 SNEGSKA (reference sequence). This CDR3 has 14 amino acids.

CDR3 region: CSARVTSGSHTQYF. The CDR3 region has the DNA TGCAGTGCTAGAGTGACTAGCGGGTCTCATACGCAGTATTTT. This sequence joins TRBV20-1 and TRBJ2-3, with 10 bases fitting TRBD2. Germline trimming cut 1 base from V and 7 bases from J; bases unmatched to any gene: 5. The CDR3 spans 14 residues. Germline CDR1 reads DFQATT; CDR2 reads SNEGSKA (reference sequence).

The chain links TRBV20-1 to TRBJ2-5; possible D gene TRBD1, 6 bases. The germline V and J ends were trimmed by 5 bases and 1 base, with 14 bases remaining between them. The CDR3 runs to 14 residues. The germline V gene encodes CDR1 DFQATT and CDR2 SNEGSKA (reference sequence). CDR3 amino acids: CSAGEDRPQETQYF. CDR3 sequence (DNA): TGCAGTGCTGGGGAAGACAGGCCCCAAGAGACCCAGTACTTC.

In its sample, this clonotype was seen many times. The chain uses TRBV4-2 and TRBJ2-7; a weak D match, TRBD2 (5 bases). Germline-derived CDR1 and CDR2 are LGHNA and YNFKEQ. V was shortened by 1 base and J by 0 bases, with 7 bases between the two germline ends. The CDR3 covers 14 residues. For the CDR3, the DNA is TGTGCCAGCAGCCAAGTCGGGAACTCCTACGAGCAGTACTTC. Its protein product is CASSQVGNSYEQYF.

The chain employs TRBV18 and TRBJ2-7; the match to TRBD2 covers 9 bases. Per the germline V gene, CDR1 is KGHSH and CDR2 is LQKENI. This CDR3 is 14 amino acids long. The CDR3 here is CASSPPSGAYEQYF. The CDR3 DNA reads TGTGCTAGCAGTCCCCCTAGCGGGGCGTACGAGCAGTACTTC.

This clonotype was seen a handful of times. The J gene is TRBJ2-5, the V gene TRBV20-1; the D gene is possibly TRBD2 (5 bases). With the DNA end fitting TRBJ2-7 better, the J assignment may be wrong. This CDR3 contains 14 residues. CDR1 and CDR2 (germline): DFQATT, SNEGSKA (reference sequence). CDR3: CSASLGSGSTEQYF. The CDR3 bases are TGCAGTGCTAGCCTGGGAAGCGGAAGTACCGAGCAGTACTTC.

The gene calls are TRBV4-1 and TRBJ2-1, with D perhaps TRBD2 (6 bases). The germline CDR1 and CDR2 sequences are MGHRA and YSYEKL. This CDR3 has 17 residues. V was pared by 2 bases and J by 8 bases, with 22 bases between. The CDR3 coding sequence is TGCGCCAGCAGCCAAAACCCAGGACTAACGCATGGGGATGAGCAGTTCTTC. Encoded protein: CASSQNPGLTHGDEQFF.

The chain couples TRBV3-1 to TRBJ2-7, with D maybe TRBD2 (6 bases). Trimming cost V 0 bases and J 3 bases, with 15 bases left between them. The CDR3 length is 16 residues. Germline-derived CDR1 and CDR2 are LGHDT and YNNKEL (reference sequence). CDR3 DNA sequence: TGTGCCAGCAGCCAAGAGTTTAGCGGACCGTACTACGAGCAGTACTTC. Translated: CASSQEFSGPYYEQYF.

The chain recombines TRBV5-1 with TRBJ1-2, with D tentatively TRBD1 (6 bases). The V end was cut by 7 bases, the J end by 3 bases, with 16 bases between. The length of the CDR3 is 14 residues. Germline V gene data show CDR1 as SGHRS and CDR2 as YFSETQ. CDR3 residues: CASAEGGGYYGYTF. The CDR3 DNA is TGCGCCAGCGCCGAGGGGGGAGGCTACTATGGCTACACCTTC. Full variable domain (missing parts from reference TRBV5-1 and TRBJ1-2): KAGVTQTPRYLIKTRGQQVTLSCSPISGHRSVSWYQQTPGQGLQFLFEYFSETQRNKGNFPGRFSGRQFSNSRSEMNVSTLELGDSALYLCASAEGGGYYGYTFGSGTRLTVV.

This clonotype came up a few times. This chain links TRBV20-1 with TRBJ2-5; D ambiguous. The CDR3 runs to 13 residues. The ends were cut back, 6 bases at V and 1 base at J, with 12 bases in the middle. Germline assignment: CDR1 DFQATT and CDR2 SNEGSKA (reference sequence). The CDR3 DNA follows: TGCAGTGCGGCTGGGCAGAGCCAAGAGACCCAGTACTTC. This gives the protein CSAAGQSQETQYF.

The chain carries TRBV3-1 and TRBJ2-5; no reliable D call. CDR3 length: 14 residues. Between the trimmed V and J ends, which lost 1 base and 3 bases, there was a span of 9 bases. From germline, CDR1 is LGHDT and CDR2 YNNKEL (reference sequence). The DNA for the CDR3 is TGTGCCAGCAGCCAAGCTTCGCGGAAAGAGACCCAGTACTTC. This codes for CASSQASRKETQYF.

The chain couples TRBV29-1 to TRBJ2-3; perhaps TRBD1 as D (6 bases). CDR1 is SQVTM, CDR2 ANQGSEA, per germline. The length of the CDR3 is 13 residues. Trimming shortened V by 7 bases and J by 0 bases, and 11 bases separated the two germline ends. The CDR3 nucleotides are TGCAGCGACCGGGACACGAGCACAGATACGCAGTATTTT. It codes for CSDRDTSTDTQYF.

Regarding this clonotype: This may be a read error, as it is one base from a much larger clone. This sequence joins TRBV5-1 and TRBJ2-7; perhaps D is TRBD1 or TRBD2 (5 bases each). Germline values: CDR1 SGHRS, CDR2 YFSETQ. The CDR3 spans 14 residues. The CDR3 nucleotides are TGCGCCAGCAGCTTCGGGACGTCGAACTACGTGCAGTACTTC. Its translation: CASSFGTSNYVQYF.